Shown below are 15 T cell receptor beta chains from a single sample sequenced in a study of T cell responses to AZD1222 COVID-19 vaccine. Profiled with immunoSEQ multiplex PCR; TCRdb holds only in-frame clones, not every one. This sample yields 200,000 to 300,000 clones, of which roughly 93% are seen a single time; 0.55% belongs to the top ten. The source material was peripheral blood, sampled on day 0 of AZD1222 vaccination. The receptors originated from an adult in good health.

A note on this clone: The same CDR3 arises from other DNA sequences in this sample as well. The genes are TRBV12-3 or TRBV12-4 and TRBJ1-1; weak D call: TRBD1 (5 bases). There are 12 residues in the CDR3. V was clipped by 5 bases and J by 4 bases, with 8 bases between them. CDR3: CASSPGGTEAFF. The CDR3 region has the DNA TGTGCCAGCAGTCCTGGGGGCACTGAAGCTTTCTTT.

Note on this clone: One end of the junction varies from germline; a read error may be responsible. V usage is TRBV7-7 and J usage is TRBJ2-1; TRBD1 might be the D (5 bases). This CDR3 has 13 amino acids. CDR1 and CDR2 from the germline V gene are SSHAT and FNYEAQ (reference sequence). The CDR3 DNA reads TGTGCTAGCAGCTTAGGGGCCAACAATGAGCAGTTCTTC. Translating gives CASSLGANNEQFF.

V gene TRBV4-1 combines with J gene TRBJ2-7; TRBD1 might be the D (6 bases). The CDR3 totals 17 residues. Germline-derived CDR1 and CDR2 are MGHRA and YSYEKL. V lost 1 base, J lost 4 bases, and 20 bases lay in between. Written as DNA, the CDR3 is TGCGCCAGCAGCCAAGTACAGGGTCTAATGTCGTCGTACGAGCAGTACTTC. Translated: CASSQVQGLMSSYEQYF.

This chain links TRBV3-1 (or the pseudogene TRBV3-2) with TRBJ1-1, with D tentatively TRBD1 (5 bases). CDR1 is LGHDT and CDR2 is YNNKEL in the germline V gene (reference sequence). V lost 4 bases to trimming and J lost 2 bases, with 8 bases between them. The CDR3 is 13 amino acids. The CDR3: CASSPGHNTEAFF. CDR3 nucleotides: TGTGCCAGCAGCCCCGGACACAACACTGAAGCTTTCTTT.

About this clone: The junction departs from the called germline gene at one end, perhaps through a read error. The chain combines TRBV6-5 with TRBJ2-7; 8 bases align to TRBD2. The CDR3 totals 15 residues. Looked up from germline, CDR1 is MNHEY and CDR2 is SVGAGI. CDR3 residues: CASNYAGGPIYEQYF. In nucleotides, the CDR3 is TGTGCCAGCAATTACGCGGGGGGCCCTATTTACGAGCAGTACTTC.

The chain recombines TRBV6-4 with TRBJ1-2, with a possible D match to TRBD1 (6 bases). The V and J ends lost 2 bases and 5 bases respectively, with 15 bases between them. The length of the CDR3 is 15 residues. Germline CDR1 is MRHNA and CDR2 is SNTAGT. The CDR3 nucleotides are TGTGCCAGCAGTGACCCGAGCCAGGGGACATATGGCTACACCTTC. This codes for CASSDPSQGTYGYTF.

The V and J genes are TRBV9 and TRBJ1-1; 9 bases align to TRBD1. From germline, CDR1 is SGDLS and CDR2 YYNGEE. The CDR3 contains 14 residues. The trim removed 7 bases at V and 0 bases at J, leaving 4 bases unmatched. The CDR3 region is CASSTGGMNTEAFF. The CDR3 DNA sequence: TGTGCCAGCTCGACAGGGGGGATGAACACTGAAGCTTTCTTT.

Regarding this clone: The sample carries other DNA sequences with the same CDR3. The chain carries TRBV20-1 and TRBJ1-4, with D hard to call. With 3 bases removed from V and 8 bases from J, the gap between germline ends came to 4 bases. The CDR3 has 10 amino acids. Germline V gene lookup returns CDR1 DFQATT and CDR2 SNEGSKA (reference sequence). CDR3 bases: TGCAGTGCTAGGGGGGAAAAACTGTTTTTT. This encodes CSARGEKLFF.

The CDR3 DNA reads as TGTGCCAGCAGCCAAGATAGGGGGCTCGGCTACACCTTC. Translated, it gives CASSQDRGLGYTF. The V gene is TRBV3-1 (or the pseudogene TRBV3-2), the J gene TRBJ1-2; 7 bases match TRBD1. The CDR3 has 13 residues. In germline, CDR1 is LGHDT, CDR2 YNNKEL (reference sequence). Germline trimming cut 0 bases from V and 8 bases from J; bases unmatched to any gene: 3.

This clone was observed once. The rearrangement uses TRBV2 and TRBJ1-1; 7 bases line up with TRBD1. From germline, CDR1 is SNHLY and CDR2 FYNNEI. The CDR3 extends over 13 amino acids. The V segment lost 8 bases and the J segment 1 base; nucleotides outside the gene matches: 4. The CDR3 DNA reads TGTGCCAGCTCGGGACAGTGGAACACTGAAGCTTTCTTT. Its translation is CASSGQWNTEAFF.

The rearrangement links TRBV28 to TRBJ1-2; TRBD1 agrees at 7 bases. This CDR3 has 13 amino acids. The germline CDR1 and CDR2 sequences are MDHEN and SYDVKM. J was trimmed by 2 bases and V by 10 bases; bases with no gene match: 7. The CDR3 here is CATGGRPNYGYTF. The CDR3 DNA is TGTGCCACAGGGGGGCGACCGAACTATGGCTACACCTTC.

This rearrangement joins TRBV24-1 to TRBJ1-5; D perhaps matches TRBD1 (5 bases). The germline V and J ends were trimmed by 7 bases and 6 bases, with 9 bases remaining between them. CDR1 KGHDR and CDR2 SFDVKD come from the germline V gene. The CDR3 covers 12 residues. The CDR3 DNA reads TGTGCCACCAGCCGGGGGATTCAGCCCCAGCATTTT. Its protein is CATSRGIQPQHF.

The gene calls are TRBV9 and TRBJ1-1; D is perhaps TRBD1 (5 bases). The CDR3 sequence is 13 residues long. Germline CDR1 reads SGDLS; CDR2 reads YYNGEE. V was pared by 3 bases and J by 6 bases, with 12 bases between. In DNA form, the CDR3 reads TGTGCCAGCAGCGCCCGAGGGACCGCTGAAGCTTTCTTT. This translates into CASSARGTAEAFF.

This chain uses TRBV27 with TRBJ2-7, with D maybe TRBD1 (5 bases). With 6 bases removed from V and 5 bases from J, the gap between germline ends came to 17 bases. CDR3 length: 14 residues. The V gene's germline CDR1 is MNHEY and CDR2 SMNVEV (reference sequence). The CDR3 here is CASSMGQGFDEQYF. DNA for the CDR3: TGTGCCAGCAGCATGGGGCAGGGATTCGACGAGCAGTACTTC.

This CDR3 reads CASSLGHGTDTQYF. The CDR3 DNA reads TGTGCCAGCAGCTTAGGACACGGCACAGATACGCAGTATTTT. The genes are TRBV7-3 and TRBJ2-3, with D possibly being TRBD1 (5 bases). CDR3 length equals 14 residues. The ends were cut back, 2 bases at V and 1 base at J, with 7 bases in the middle. The V gene's germline CDR1 is SGHTA and CDR2 FQGTGA.